These T cell receptor beta chains were read from a single sample in a study of blood T cell repertoires in COVID-19. Profiling relied on immunoSEQ multiplex PCR, and the TCRdb table lists in-frame clones only, not all of them. The table has more than 75,000 clones, 88% seen once. The sample taken for sequencing was peripheral blood. The receptors shown here come from an elderly woman with active COVID-19. Each CDR3 is given with its conserved first and last residue. Each record gives: clone size, J gene, V gene, D gene, CDR3 DNA, CDR3 protein. The D gene is left open where the match is weak. Clone size is shown for a subset of rows, as once, few, many or a class of expanded clone.

>.|TRBJ2-7|TRBV18|TRBD2
TGTGCCAGCTCCTTCATCGTGGGACTAAACGAGCAGTACTTC
CASSFIVGLNEQYF
>.|TRBJ2-3|TRBV27|TRBD2
TGTGCCAGCAGTTTAGGACTAGCGGCCGCAGATACGCAGTATTTT
CASSLGLAAADTQYF
>.|TRBJ1-5|TRBV5-1|TRBD1
TGCGCCAGCAGCCCAGGACAGGGCCCGGGGCCCCAGCATTTT
CASSPGQGPGPQHF
>.|TRBJ2-3|TRBV9|TRBD2
TGTGCCAGCAGCGTAGGTAAGGGCGGGAGGAGCACAGATACGCAGTATTTT
CASSVGKGGRSTDTQYF
>once|TRBJ1-2|TRBV29-1|.
TGCAGCGTTTTTGCTAGCTACTATGGCTACACCTTC
CSVFASYYGYTF
>.|TRBJ1-3|TRBV28|.
TGTGCCAGCAGAGGGGGTTATGGAAACACCATATATTTT
CASRGGYGNTIYF
>.|TRBJ2-1|TRBV11-3|TRBD2
TGTGCCAGCAGCCCGCTGTCGGGGGGAGCTGAGCAGTTCTTC
CASSPLSGGAEQFF
>once|TRBJ2-1|TRBV4-3|TRBD2
TGCGCCAGCAGCCCGACTAGCGGGTCCTACAATGAGCAGTTCTTC
CASSPTSGSYNEQFF
>.|TRBJ2-2|TRBV7-3|.
TGTGCCAGCAGCTTACCGGACGGGGGACTCACCGGGGAGCTGTTTTTT
CASSLPDGGLTGELFF
>once|TRBJ2-1|TRBV27|.
TGTGCCAGCAGTTTCCAGGACAGCTACAATGAGCAGTTCTTC
CASSFQDSYNEQFF
>.|TRBJ1-2|TRBV27|.
TGTGCCAGCAGTCACACAGGGTCGCTGAGCTATGGCTACACCTTC
CASSHTGSLSYGYTF
>.|TRBJ1-2|TRBV28|.
TGTGCCAGCAGCGGAGACTATGGCTACACCTTC
CASSGDYGYTF
>once|TRBJ2-7|TRBV3-1/TRBV3-2|TRBD2
TGTGCCAGCAGCCACCGCAGCGGGAGTCGTATCGAGCAGTACTTC
CASSHRSGSRIEQYF
>.|TRBJ2-1|TRBV30|TRBD1
TGTGCCTGGAGTCGGGGACAGTTTAGCTCCTACAATGAGCAGTTCTTC
CAWSRGQFSSYNEQFF
>.|TRBJ2-1|TRBV7-9|TRBD2
TGTGCCAGCAGACCCGGACTAGCGGGTTTCTACAATGAGCAGTTCTTC
CASRPGLAGFYNEQFF
>.|TRBJ1-3|TRBV9|.
TGTGCCAGCAGCGTAGCCGCGGGTCTTGGAAACACCATATATTTT
CASSVAAGLGNTIYF
>.|TRBJ2-1|TRBV4-3|.
TGCGCCAGCAGCCAAAAGGAGTACAATGAGCAGTTCTTC
CASSQKEYNEQFF
>.|TRBJ1-5|TRBV28|.
TGTGCCACGGCTCCGTTGGGACTGAGCAATCAGCCCCAGCATTTT
CATAPLGLSNQPQHF
>.|TRBJ2-6|TRBV5-1|.
TGCGCCAGCAGCTTGGACAGTCCTGGGGCCAACGTCCTGACTTTC
CASSLDSPGANVLTF
>.|TRBJ1-3|TRBV18|TRBD1
TGTGCCAGCTCAGGACAGGGATCCCCCTCTGGAAACACCATATATTTT
CASSGQGSPSGNTIYF
>.|TRBJ1-6|TRBV18|.
TGTGCCAGCTCACCGATAGTTACCGGACAGATCAATTCACCCCTCCACTTT
CASSPIVTGQINSPLHF
>.|TRBJ2-1|TRBV5-1|.
TGCGCCAGCAGCTTGGTAGTAGTCAATGAGCAGTTCTTC
CASSLVVVNEQFF
>.|TRBJ1-2|TRBV7-8|.
TGTGCCAGCAGCTTAGGCGGGGGGCGATCCTATGGCTACACCTTC
CASSLGGGRSYGYTF
>.|TRBJ2-5|TRBV7-2|.
TGTGCCAGCACCCCCGGGGAGACCCAGTACTTC
CASTPGETQYF
>.|TRBJ2-1|TRBV19|.
TGTGCCAGTAGTATAGATCGGGGCAGGGGCTTGGTCAATGAGCAGTTCTTC
CASSIDRGRGLVNEQFF
>.|TRBJ2-1|TRBV12-3/TRBV12-4|.
TGTGCCAGCAGTCCCACACAGGGTGAGCAGTTCTTC
CASSPTQGEQFF
>.|TRBJ2-3|TRBV6-5|TRBD2
TGTGCCACCACTAGCGGGTCTCACGGTACGCAGTATTTT
CATTSGSHGTQYF
>once|TRBJ1-1|TRBV9|TRBD1
TGTGCCAGCAGCGCCCGACAGGGGAACACTGAAGCTTTCTTT
CASSARQGNTEAFF
>few|TRBJ1-6|TRBV7-8|.
TGTGCCAGCAGCTTAAAAACGGATTCACCCCTCCACTTT
CASSLKTDSPLHF